Below are 5 T cell receptor beta chains sequenced from a single sample in a study of cytomegalovirus exposure and HLA in healthy donors. 60 Vbeta and 13 Jbeta primers were used in PCR. Here immunoSEQ multiplex PCR was the method, and the copy in TCRdb shows in-frame clones only, minus some. Of 100,000 to 150,000 clones in the sample, about 74% were seen once. Sequenced material: PBMCs. The receptors come from a woman between 50 and 59 years old in good health and CMV-seropositive.

This chain links TRBV29-1 with TRBJ1-4; D is ambiguous. CDR1 and CDR2 (germline): SQVTM, ANQGSEA. The CDR3 length is 10 residues. V shed 5 bases and J shed 8 bases, with 6 bases lying between them. The CDR3 here is CSVLREKLFF. The CDR3 bases are TGCAGCGTTCTGAGGGAAAAACTGTTTTTT.

The rearrangement joins TRBV9 to TRBJ2-7, with a weak D call TRBD2 (6 bases). In germline, CDR1 is SGDLS, CDR2 YYNGEE. V was clipped by 3 bases and J by 0 bases, with 10 bases between them. The CDR3 is made up of 14 amino acids. The CDR3 DNA reads TGTGCCAGCAGCGCGGGGGAGAGCTCCTACGAGCAGTACTTC. Amino acid sequence: CASSAGESSYEQYF.

The genes are TRBV2 and TRBJ2-1; 10 bases are shared with TRBD2. The ends lost 6 bases at V and 9 bases at J; junction bases unmatched: 17. The CDR3 consists of 17 residues. Germline-derived CDR1 and CDR2 are SNHLY and FYNNEI. This CDR3 reads CASRVTSGYAGRIEQFF. Here the CDR3 DNA reads TGTGCCAGCAGAGTGACTAGCGGGTATGCGGGAAGGATTGAGCAGTTCTTC.

This sequence joins TRBV28 and TRBJ1-5; D unresolved. Per germline, CDR1 MDHEN and CDR2 SYDVKM. V lost 1 base, J lost 1 base, and 8 bases lay in between. This CDR3 comprises 15 residues. DNA of the CDR3: TGTGCCAGCAGTTTATTGGGCAGAAGCAATCAGCCCCAGCATTTT. Amino acid sequence: CASSLLGRSNQPQHF.

The chain has TRBV6-1 and TRBJ2-3; 7 bases map to TRBD2. Trimming at V came to 2 bases and at J to 0 bases, leaving 5 bases not matched to a gene. The CDR3 is 16 residues long. CDR1 is MNHNS, CDR2 SASEGT, per germline. The CDR3 DNA sequence: TGTGCCAGCAGTGAACTTGGGGGGGTGAGCACAGATACGCAGTATTTT. It encodes CASSELGGVSTDTQYF.